This TCR beta chain was sequenced for a study of CD8 T cells in ankylosing spondylitis. Study outcomes and limitations: Apparently characteristic of ankylosing spondylitis blood was a TCR beta motif (fewer than ten highly homologous variants).

TCRdb reanalysed the 5' RACE reads using MiXCR and keeps one entry per CDR3 protein. The table has around 890,000 distinct CDR3 sequences, approximately 10% seen once; the top ten hold approximately 0.5%. Germline lookup yields CDR1 DFQATT and CDR2 SNEGSKA (reference sequence). The CDR3 consists of 14 residues. Trimming stripped 1 base from V and 8 bases from J, with 15 bases between. This clonotype came up a few times. Its specificity is not known. Sequences were obtained from blood, either unsorted or a sorted T cell fraction (not recorded which). This chain links TRBV20-1 with TRBJ2-1; no definite D call. The sequence was obtained from a male donor with ankylosing spondylitis. CDR3 bases: TGCAGTGCTAGAGGCCCCTGGATGGCGGATGAGCAGTTCTTC. Amino acid sequence: CSARGPWMADEQFF.